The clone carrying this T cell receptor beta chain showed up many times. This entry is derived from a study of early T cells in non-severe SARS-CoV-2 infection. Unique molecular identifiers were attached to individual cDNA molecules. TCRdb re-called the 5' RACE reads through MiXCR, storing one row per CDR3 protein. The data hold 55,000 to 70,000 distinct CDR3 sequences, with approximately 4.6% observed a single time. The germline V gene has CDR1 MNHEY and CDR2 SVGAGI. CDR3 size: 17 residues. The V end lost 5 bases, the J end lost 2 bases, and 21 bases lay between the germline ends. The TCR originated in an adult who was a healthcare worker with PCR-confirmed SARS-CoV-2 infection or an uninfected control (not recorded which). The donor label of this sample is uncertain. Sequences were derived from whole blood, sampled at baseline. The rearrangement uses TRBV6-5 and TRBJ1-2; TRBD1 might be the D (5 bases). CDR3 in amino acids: CASSQGAGLRTNYGYTF. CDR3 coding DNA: TGTGCCAGCAGTCAAGGGGCAGGGCTCCGAACCAACTATGGCTACACCTTC.